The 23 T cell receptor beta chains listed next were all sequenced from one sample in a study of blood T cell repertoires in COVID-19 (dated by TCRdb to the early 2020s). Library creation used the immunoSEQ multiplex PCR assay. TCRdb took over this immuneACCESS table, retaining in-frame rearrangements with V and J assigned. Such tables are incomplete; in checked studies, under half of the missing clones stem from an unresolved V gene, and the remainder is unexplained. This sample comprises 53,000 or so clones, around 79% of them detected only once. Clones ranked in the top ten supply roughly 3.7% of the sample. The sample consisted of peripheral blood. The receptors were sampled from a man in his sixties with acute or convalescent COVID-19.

The CDR3 is CASSLNRQPQHF. DNA for the CDR3: TGTGCCAGCAGCTTAAACAGGCAGCCCCAGCATTTT. The chain uses TRBV11-3 and TRBJ1-5, with a possible D match to TRBD1 (5 bases). Germline assignment: CDR1 SGHNT and CDR2 YENEEA. Trimming removed 2 bases at V and 7 bases at J, with 6 bases between. The CDR3 covers 12 residues.

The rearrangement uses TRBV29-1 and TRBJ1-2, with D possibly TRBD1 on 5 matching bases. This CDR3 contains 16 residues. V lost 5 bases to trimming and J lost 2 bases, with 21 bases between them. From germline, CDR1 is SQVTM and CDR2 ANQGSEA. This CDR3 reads CSVSSARPGRNYGYTF. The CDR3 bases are TGCAGCGTTTCTTCAGCCCGTCCAGGGAGGAACTATGGCTACACCTTC.

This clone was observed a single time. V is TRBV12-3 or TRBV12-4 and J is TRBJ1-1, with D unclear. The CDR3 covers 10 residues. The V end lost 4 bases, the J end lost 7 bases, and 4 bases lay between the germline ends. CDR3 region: CASSSSEAFF. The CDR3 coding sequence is TGTGCCAGCAGTTCCAGTGAAGCTTTCTTT.

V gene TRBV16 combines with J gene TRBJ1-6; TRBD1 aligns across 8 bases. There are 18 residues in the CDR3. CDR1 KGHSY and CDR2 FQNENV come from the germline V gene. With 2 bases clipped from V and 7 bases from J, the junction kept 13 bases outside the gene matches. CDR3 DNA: TGTGCCAGCAGCCAAAAAGGCTGGATGACAGGGGTAAATTCACCCCTCCACTTT. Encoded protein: CASSQKGWMTGVNSPLHF.

CDR3 nucleotides: TGTGCCTGGACCCCGGACAGAAACTTTTACGAGCAGTACTTC. This translates into CAWTPDRNFYEQYF. V usage is TRBV30 and J usage is TRBJ2-7, with D perhaps TRBD1 (6 bases). This CDR3 has 14 residues. V was shortened by 4 bases and J by 4 bases, with 17 bases between the two germline ends. The germline V gene encodes CDR1 GTSNPN and CDR2 SVGIG (reference sequence).

The CDR3 loop reads CASGDREGVNEQFF. DNA of the CDR3: TGTGCCAGCGGGGACAGGGAAGGAGTCAATGAGCAGTTCTTC. The V call is TRBV3-1 (or the pseudogene TRBV3-2), the J call TRBJ2-1; 9 positions agree with TRBD1. J lost 6 bases, V lost 8 bases, and 8 bases had no gene match. CDR1 is LGHDT, CDR2 YNNKEL, per germline (reference sequence). The CDR3 covers 14 residues.

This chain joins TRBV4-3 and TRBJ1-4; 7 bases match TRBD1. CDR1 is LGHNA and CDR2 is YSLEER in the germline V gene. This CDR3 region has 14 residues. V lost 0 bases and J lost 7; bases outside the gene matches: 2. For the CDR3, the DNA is TGCGCCAGCAGCCAAGAGGGGACAGCTGAAAAACTGTTTTTT. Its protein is CASSQEGTAEKLFF.

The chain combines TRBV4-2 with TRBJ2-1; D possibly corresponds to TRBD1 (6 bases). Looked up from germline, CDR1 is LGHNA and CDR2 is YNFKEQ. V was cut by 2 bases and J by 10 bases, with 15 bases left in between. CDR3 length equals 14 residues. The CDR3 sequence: CASSQRSRGSEQFF. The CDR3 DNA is TGTGCCAGCAGCCAACGCTCCAGGGGCAGCGAGCAGTTCTTC.

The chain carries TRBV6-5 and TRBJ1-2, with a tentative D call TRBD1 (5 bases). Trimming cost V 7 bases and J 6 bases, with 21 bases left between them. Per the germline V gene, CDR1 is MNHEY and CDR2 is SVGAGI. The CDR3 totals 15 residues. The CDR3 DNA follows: TGTGCCAGCACCTATTATATGGGGGGAGAGGATGGCTACACCTTC. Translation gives CASTYYMGGEDGYTF.

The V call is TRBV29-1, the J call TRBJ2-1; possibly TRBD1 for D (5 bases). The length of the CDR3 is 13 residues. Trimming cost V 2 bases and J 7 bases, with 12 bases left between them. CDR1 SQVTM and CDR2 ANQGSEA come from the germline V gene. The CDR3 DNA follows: TGCAGCGTTGAAAGACAGCTTGGGAATGAGCAGTTCTTC. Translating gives CSVERQLGNEQFF.

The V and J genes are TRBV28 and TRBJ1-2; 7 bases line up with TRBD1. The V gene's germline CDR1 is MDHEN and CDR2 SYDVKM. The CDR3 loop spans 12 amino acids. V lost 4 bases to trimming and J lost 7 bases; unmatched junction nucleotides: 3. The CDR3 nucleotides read TGTGCCAGCAGTTCCAACAGGGGTGGCTACACCTTC. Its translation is CASSSNRGGYTF.

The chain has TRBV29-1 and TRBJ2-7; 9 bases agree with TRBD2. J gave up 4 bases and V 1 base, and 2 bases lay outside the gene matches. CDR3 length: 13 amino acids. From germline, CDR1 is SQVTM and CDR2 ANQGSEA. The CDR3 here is CSVEGAGGYEQYF. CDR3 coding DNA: TGCAGCGTTGAAGGGGCGGGAGGGTACGAGCAGTACTTC.

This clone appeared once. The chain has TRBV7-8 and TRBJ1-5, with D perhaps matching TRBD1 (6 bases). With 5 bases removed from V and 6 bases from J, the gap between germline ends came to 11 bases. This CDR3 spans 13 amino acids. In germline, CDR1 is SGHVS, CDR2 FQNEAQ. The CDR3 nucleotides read TGTGCCAGCAGCCGGACAGTGGGTCAGCCCCAGCATTTT. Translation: CASSRTVGQPQHF. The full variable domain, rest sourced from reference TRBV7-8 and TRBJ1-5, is GAGVSQSPRYKVAKRGQDVALRCDPISGHVSLFWYQQALGQGPEFLTYFQNEAQLDKSGLPSDRFFAERPEGSVSTLKIQRTQQEDSAVYLCASSRTVGQPQHFGDGTRLSIL.

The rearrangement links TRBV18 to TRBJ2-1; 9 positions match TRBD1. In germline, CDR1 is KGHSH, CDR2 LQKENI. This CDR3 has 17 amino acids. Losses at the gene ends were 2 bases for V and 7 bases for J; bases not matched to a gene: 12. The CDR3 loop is CASSPSGGTGSGNEQFF. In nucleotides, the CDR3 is TGTGCCAGCTCACCATCCGGAGGGACAGGGAGTGGGAATGAGCAGTTCTTC.

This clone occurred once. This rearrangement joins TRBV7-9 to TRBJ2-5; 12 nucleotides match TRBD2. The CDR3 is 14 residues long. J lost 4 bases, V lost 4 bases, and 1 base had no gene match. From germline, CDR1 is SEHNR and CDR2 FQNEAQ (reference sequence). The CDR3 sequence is CASSWTSGTETQYF. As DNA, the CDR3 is TGTGCCAGCAGCTGGACTAGCGGGACAGAGACCCAGTACTTC.

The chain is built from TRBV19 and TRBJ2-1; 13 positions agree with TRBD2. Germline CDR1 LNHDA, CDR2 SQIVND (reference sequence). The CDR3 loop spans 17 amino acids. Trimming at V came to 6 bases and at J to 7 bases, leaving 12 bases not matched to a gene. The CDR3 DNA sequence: TGTGCCAGTAGCCCTAGGACTAGCGGGGGTATGGGGAATGAGCAGTTCTTC. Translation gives CASSPRTSGGMGNEQFF.

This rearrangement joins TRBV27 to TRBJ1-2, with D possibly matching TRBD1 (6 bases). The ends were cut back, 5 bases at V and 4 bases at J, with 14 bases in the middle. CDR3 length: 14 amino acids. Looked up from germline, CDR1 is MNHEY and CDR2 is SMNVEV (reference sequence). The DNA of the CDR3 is TGTGCCAGCAGTAAAGGGGGTCTCCCCTATGGCTACACCTTC. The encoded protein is CASSKGGLPYGYTF.

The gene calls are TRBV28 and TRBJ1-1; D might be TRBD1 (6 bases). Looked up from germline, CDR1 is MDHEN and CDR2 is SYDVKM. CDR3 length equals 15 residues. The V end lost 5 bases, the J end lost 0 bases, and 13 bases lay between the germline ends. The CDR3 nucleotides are TGTGCCAGCAGTCCCCCGGACAGCATGAACACTGAAGCTTTCTTT. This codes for CASSPPDSMNTEAFF.

CDR3 sequence: CASSHGADTQYF. The CDR3 bases are TGTGCCAGCAGCCACGGGGCAGATACGCAGTATTTT. This chain uses TRBV11-3 with TRBJ2-3, with a possible D match to TRBD2 (5 bases). V was cut by 5 bases and J by 4 bases, with 7 bases left in between. Germline CDR1 reads SGHNT; CDR2 reads YENEEA. The length of the CDR3 is 12 residues. The full variable domain, rest sourced from reference TRBV11-3 and TRBJ2-3, is EAGVVQSPRYKIIEKKQPVAFWCNPISGHNTLYWYLQNLGQGPELLIRYENEEAVDDSQLPKDRFSAERLKGVDSTLKIQPAELGDSAVYLCASSHGADTQYFGPGTRLTVL.

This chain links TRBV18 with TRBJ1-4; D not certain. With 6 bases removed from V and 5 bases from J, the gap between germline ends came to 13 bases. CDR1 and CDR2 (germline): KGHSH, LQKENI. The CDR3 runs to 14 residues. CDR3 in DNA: TGTGCCAGCTCGGGAGGCGTAGCGAATGAAAAACTGTTTTTT. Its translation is CASSGGVANEKLFF.

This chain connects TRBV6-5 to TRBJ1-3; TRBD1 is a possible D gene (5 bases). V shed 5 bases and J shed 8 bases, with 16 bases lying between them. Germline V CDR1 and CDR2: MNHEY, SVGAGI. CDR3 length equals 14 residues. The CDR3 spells CASSTPRGGDTIYF. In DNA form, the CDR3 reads TGTGCCAGCAGTACGCCACGGGGGGGGGACACCATATATTTT.

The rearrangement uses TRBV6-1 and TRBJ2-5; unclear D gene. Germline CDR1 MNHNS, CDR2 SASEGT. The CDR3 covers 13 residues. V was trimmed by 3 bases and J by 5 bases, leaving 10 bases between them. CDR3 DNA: TGTGCCAGCAGTGAGGCTAGTTGGGAGACCCAGTACTTC. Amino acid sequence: CASSEASWETQYF.

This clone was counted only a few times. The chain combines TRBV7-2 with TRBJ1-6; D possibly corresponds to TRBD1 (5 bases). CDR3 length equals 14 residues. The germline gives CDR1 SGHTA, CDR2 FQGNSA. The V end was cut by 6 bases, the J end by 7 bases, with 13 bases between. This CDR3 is CASRPRGGNSPLHF. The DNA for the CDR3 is TGTGCCAGCAGACCTCGGGGGGGGAATTCACCCCTCCACTTT.